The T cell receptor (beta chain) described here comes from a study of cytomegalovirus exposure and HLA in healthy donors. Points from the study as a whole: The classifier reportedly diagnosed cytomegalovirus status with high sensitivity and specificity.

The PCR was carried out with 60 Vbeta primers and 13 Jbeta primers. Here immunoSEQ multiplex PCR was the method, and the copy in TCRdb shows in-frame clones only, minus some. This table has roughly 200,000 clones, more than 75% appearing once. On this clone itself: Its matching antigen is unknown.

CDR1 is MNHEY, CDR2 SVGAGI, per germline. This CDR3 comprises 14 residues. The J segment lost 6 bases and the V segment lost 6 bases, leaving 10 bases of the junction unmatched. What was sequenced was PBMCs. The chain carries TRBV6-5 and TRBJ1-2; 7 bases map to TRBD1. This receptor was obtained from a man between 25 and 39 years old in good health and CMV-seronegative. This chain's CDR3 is CASSLVRGKNGYTF. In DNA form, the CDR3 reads TGTGCCAGCAGCCTGGTCAGGGGGAAGAATGGCTACACCTTC.